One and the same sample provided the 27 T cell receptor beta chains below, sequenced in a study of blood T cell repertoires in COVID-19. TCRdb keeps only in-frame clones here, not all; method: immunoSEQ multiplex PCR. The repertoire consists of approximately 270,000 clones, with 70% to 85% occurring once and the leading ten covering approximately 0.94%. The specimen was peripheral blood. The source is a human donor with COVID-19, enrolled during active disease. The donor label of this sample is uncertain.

The CDR3 DNA reads TGTGCCAGCAGCCCCCAGGGATATGGCTACACCTTC. Its protein product is CASSPQGYGYTF. This chain connects TRBV7-8 to TRBJ1-2, with D possibly TRBD1 on 5 matching bases. This CDR3 spans 12 amino acids. Trimming left V 5 bases short and J 5 bases short, with 9 bases between. Germline assignment: CDR1 SGHVS and CDR2 FQNEAQ.

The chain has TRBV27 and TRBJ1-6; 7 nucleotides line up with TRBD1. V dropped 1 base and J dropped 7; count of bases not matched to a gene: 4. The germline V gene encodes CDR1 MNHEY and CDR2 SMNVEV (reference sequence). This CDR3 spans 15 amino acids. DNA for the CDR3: TGTGCCAGCAGTTTATTGCAGGGGGTAAATTCACCCCTCCACTTT. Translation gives CASSLLQGVNSPLHF.

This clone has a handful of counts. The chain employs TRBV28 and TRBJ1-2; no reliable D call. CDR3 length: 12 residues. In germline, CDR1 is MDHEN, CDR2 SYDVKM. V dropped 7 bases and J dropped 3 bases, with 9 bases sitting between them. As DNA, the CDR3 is TGTGCCAGCACCCCACGGGACTATGGCTACACCTTC. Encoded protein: CASTPRDYGYTF.

CDR3 sequence (DNA): TGTGCCAGCAGTTACGTAGGACAGGCCCCCTATGGCTACACCTTC. Translated, it gives CASSYVGQAPYGYTF. The rearrangement uses TRBV6-5 and TRBJ1-2, with 7 positions matching TRBD1. Germline V gene lookup returns CDR1 MNHEY and CDR2 SVGAGI. J was trimmed by 4 bases and V by 2 bases; bases with no gene match: 7. The CDR3 runs 15 residues.

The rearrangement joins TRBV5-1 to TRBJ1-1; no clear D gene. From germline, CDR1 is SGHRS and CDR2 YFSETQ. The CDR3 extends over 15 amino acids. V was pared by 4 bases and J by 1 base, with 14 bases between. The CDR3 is CASSPLVSQNTEAFF. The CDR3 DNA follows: TGCGCCAGCAGCCCCCTGGTCAGTCAGAACACTGAAGCTTTCTTT.

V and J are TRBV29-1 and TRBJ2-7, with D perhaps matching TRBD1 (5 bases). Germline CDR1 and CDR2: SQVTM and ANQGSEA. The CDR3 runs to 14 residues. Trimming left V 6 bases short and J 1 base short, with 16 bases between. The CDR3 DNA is TGCAGCGTCCGCCCGACAGACGCGTCCTACGAGCAGTACTTC. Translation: CSVRPTDASYEQYF.

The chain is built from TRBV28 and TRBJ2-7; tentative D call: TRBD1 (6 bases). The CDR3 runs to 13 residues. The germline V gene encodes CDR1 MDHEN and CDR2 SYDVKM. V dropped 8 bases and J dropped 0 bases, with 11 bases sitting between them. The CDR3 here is CASLQGNSYEQYF. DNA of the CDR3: TGTGCCAGCCTACAGGGAAACTCCTACGAGCAGTACTTC.

The CDR3 coding sequence is TGTGCCAGCAGCTTAGGAGGGGGGGACCCATCCTACGAGCAGTACTTC. Encoded protein: CASSLGGGDPSYEQYF. The rearrangement joins TRBV7-8 to TRBJ2-7, with a weak D call TRBD2 (7 bases). This CDR3 spans 16 amino acids. The germline V gene encodes CDR1 SGHVS and CDR2 FQNEAQ. Trimming pared 1 base from V and 1 base from J, leaving 14 bases between. The variable domain in full, completed from reference TRBV7-8 and TRBJ2-7, reads GAGVSQSPRYKVAKRGQDVALRCDPISGHVSLFWYQQALGQGPEFLTYFQNEAQLDKSGLPSDRFFAERPEGSVSTLKIQRTQQEDSAVYLCASSLGGGDPSYEQYFGPGTRLTVT.

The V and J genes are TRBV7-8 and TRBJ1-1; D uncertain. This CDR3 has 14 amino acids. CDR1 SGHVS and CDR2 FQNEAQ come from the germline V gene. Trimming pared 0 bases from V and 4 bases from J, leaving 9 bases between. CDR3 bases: TGTGCCAGCAGCTTAGCGCGGGGAGGCACTGAAGCTTTCTTT. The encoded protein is CASSLARGGTEAFF.

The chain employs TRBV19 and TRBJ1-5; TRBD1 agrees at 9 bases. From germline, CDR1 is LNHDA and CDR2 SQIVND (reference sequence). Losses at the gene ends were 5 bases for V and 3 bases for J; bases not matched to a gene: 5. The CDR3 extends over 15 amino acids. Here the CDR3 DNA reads TGTGCCAGTAGTTTGGGACAGGGTTTCAATCAGCCCCAGCATTTT. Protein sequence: CASSLGQGFNQPQHF.

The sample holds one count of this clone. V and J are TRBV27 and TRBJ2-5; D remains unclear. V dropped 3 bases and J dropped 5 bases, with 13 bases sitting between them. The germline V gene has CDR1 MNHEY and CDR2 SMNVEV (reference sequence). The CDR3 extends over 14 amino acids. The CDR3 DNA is TGTGCCAGCAGTTTTCCCTGGCCTAGGGAGACCCAGTACTTC. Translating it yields CASSFPWPRETQYF.

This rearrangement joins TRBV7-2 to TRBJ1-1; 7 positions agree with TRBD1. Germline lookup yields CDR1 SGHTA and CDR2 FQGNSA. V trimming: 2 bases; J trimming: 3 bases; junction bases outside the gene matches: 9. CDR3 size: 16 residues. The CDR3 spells CASSLRRRGRDTEAFF. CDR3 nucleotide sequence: TGTGCCAGCAGCTTAAGGAGAAGGGGGCGCGACACTGAAGCTTTCTTT.

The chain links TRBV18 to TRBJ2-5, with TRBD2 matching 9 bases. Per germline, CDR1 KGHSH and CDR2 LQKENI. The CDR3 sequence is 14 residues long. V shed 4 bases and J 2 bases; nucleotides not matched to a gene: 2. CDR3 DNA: TGTGCCAGCTCACGACTAGCGGCACAAGAGACCCAGTACTTC. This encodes CASSRLAAQETQYF.

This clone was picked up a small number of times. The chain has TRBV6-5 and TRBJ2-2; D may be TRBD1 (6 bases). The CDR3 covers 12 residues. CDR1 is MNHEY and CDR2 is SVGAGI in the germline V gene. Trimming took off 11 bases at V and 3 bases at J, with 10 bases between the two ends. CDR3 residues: CAPGADTGELFF. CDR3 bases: TGTGCCCCAGGGGCGGACACCGGGGAGCTGTTTTTT.

CDR3 in DNA: TGTGCCAGCAGCTTGACTAGCGGCGAGGGGCAAGAGACCCAGTACTTC. It specifies CASSLTSGEGQETQYF. The chain is built from TRBV11-2 and TRBJ2-5; 9 bases fit TRBD2. Germline assignment: CDR1 SGHAT and CDR2 FQNNGV. This CDR3 spans 16 amino acids. The J segment lost 2 bases and the V segment lost 3 bases, leaving 7 bases of the junction unmatched. Supplemented by reference TRBV11-2 and TRBJ2-5, the full variable domain reads EAGVAQSPRYKIIEKRQSVAFWCNPISGHATLYWYQQILGQGPKLLIQFQNNGVVDDSQLPKDRFSAERLKGVDSTLKIQPAKLEDSAVYLCASSLTSGEGQETQYFGPGTRLLVL.

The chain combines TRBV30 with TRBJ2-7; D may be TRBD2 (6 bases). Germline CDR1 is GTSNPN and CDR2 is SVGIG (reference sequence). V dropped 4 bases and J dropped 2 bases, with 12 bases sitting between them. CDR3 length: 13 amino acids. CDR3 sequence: CAWNGRGAYEQYF. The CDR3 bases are TGTGCCTGGAACGGGCGGGGCGCCTACGAGCAGTACTTC.

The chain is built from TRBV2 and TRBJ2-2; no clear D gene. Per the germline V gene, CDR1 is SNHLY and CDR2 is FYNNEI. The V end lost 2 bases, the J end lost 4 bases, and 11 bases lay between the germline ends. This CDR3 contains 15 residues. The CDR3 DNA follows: TGTGCCAGCAGTGAAAGGAGAGTAGGCACCGGGGAGCTGTTTTTT. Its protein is CASSERRVGTGELFF.

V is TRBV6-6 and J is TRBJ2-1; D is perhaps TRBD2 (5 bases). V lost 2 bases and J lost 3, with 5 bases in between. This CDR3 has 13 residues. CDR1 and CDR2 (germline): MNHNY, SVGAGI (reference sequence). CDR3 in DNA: TGTGCCAGCAGTTACCGGGACTACAATGAGCAGTTCTTC. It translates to CASSYRDYNEQFF.

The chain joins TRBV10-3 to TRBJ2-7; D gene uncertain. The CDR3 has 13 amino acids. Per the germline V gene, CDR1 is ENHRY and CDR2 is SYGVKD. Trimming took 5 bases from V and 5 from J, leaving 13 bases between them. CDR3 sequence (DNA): TGTGCCATCAGTTACACCAAGAGGCACGAGCAGTACTTC. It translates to CAISYTKRHEQYF.

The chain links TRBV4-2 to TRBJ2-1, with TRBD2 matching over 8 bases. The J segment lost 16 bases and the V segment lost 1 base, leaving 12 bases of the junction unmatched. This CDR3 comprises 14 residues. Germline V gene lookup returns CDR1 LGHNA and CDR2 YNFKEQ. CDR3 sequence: CASSQVLDWTSRFF. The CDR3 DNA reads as TGTGCCAGCAGCCAAGTTCTGGACTGGACTAGCCGTTTCTTC.

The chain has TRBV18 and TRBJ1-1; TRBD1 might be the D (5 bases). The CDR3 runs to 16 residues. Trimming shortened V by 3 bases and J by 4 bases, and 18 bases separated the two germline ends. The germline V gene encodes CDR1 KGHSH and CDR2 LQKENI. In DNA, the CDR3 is TGTGCCAGCTCACCCACCATTATTGGACACTCCACTGAAGCTTTCTTT. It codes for CASSPTIIGHSTEAFF.

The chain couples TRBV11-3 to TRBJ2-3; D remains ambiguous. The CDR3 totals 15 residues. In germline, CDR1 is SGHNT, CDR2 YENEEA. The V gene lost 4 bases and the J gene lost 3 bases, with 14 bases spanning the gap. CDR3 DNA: TGTGCCAGCAGCTCGCGGCAGTCTGCAACAGATACGCAGTATTTT. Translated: CASSSRQSATDTQYF.

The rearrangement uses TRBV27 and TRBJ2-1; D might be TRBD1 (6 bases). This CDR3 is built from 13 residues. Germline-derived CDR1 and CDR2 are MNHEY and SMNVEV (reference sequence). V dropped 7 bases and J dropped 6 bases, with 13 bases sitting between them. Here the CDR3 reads CASIRDNSNEQFF. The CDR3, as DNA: TGTGCCAGCATTAGGGACAATTCCAATGAGCAGTTCTTC.

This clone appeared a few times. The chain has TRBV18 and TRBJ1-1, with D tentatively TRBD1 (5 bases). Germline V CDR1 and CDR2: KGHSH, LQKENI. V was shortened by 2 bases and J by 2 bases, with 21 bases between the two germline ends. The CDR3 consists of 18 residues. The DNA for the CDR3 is TGTGCCAGCTCACCAACGAGCCTTATGGGGCAGCTAAACACTGAAGCTTTCTTT. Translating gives CASSPTSLMGQLNTEAFF.

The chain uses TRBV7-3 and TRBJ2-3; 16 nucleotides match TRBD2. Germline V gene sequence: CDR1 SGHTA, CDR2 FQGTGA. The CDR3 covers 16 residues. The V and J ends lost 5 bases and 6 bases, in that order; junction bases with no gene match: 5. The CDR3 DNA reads TGTGCCAGCAGCGAGGGACTAGCGGGAGGGTTGGATACGCAGTATTTT. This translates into CASSEGLAGGLDTQYF.

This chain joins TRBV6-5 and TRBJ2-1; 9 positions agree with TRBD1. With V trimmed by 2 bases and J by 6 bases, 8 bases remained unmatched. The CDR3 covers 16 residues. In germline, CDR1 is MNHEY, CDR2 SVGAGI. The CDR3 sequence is CASSYLPGQGLNEQFF. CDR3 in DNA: TGTGCCAGCAGTTACCTCCCGGGACAGGGTCTCAATGAGCAGTTCTTC.

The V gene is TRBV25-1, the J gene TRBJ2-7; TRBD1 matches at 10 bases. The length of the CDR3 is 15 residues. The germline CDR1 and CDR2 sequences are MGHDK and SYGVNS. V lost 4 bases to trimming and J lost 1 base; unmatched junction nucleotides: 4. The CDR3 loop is CASSARDRGSYEQYF. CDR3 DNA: TGTGCCAGCAGTGCCCGGGACAGGGGTTCCTACGAGCAGTACTTC.